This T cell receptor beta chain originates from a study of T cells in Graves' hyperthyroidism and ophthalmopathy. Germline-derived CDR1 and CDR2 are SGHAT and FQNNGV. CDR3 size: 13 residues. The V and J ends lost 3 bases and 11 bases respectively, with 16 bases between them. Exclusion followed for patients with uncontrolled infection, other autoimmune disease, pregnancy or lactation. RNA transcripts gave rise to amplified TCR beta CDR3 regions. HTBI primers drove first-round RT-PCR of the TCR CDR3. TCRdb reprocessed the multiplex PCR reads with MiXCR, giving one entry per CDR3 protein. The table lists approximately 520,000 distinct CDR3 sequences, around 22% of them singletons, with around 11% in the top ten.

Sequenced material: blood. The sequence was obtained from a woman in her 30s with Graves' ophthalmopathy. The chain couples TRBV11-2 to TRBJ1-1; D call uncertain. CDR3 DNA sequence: TGTGCCAGCAGCTTCGGCGGGTTCCCAGATGCTTTCTTT. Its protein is CASSFGGFPDAFF.